This T cell receptor beta chain comes out of a study of T cell repertoires in cytomegalovirus infection. The wider study: Use of recently identified HLA-C-restricted and well-studied HLA-B-restricted CMV epitopes was part of the study. TCR beta signatures that were public indicated CMV infection and matching HLA type.

This clonotype has a handful of counts. Its specificity is not known. Study findings and constraints: Cumulative public TCR beta family frequency identified carriers of CMV plus the relevant HLA. HLA-C-restricted CMV-specific TCR beta clonotypes prevailed in the ex vivo response.

TCRdb fed the reads into MiXCR, producing one record per CDR3 protein. This sample has hundreds of thousands of distinct CDR3 sequences, with approximately 32% found just once. The V gene's germline CDR1 is LGHDT and CDR2 YNNKEL (reference sequence). Trimming cost V 1 base and J 7 bases, with 23 bases left between them. This CDR3 is built from 18 residues. The V call is TRBV3-1, the J call TRBJ2-1; a weak D match, TRBD2 (5 bases). The starting material was cultured PBMCs, obtained from culture after CMV antigen stimulation. This sequence was found in a human donor in good health (CMV status not recorded). Some clones in this sample may be carry-over from other donors' samples. The CDR3 reads CASSQVRLRDKGLNEQFF. As DNA, the CDR3 is TGTGCCAGCAGCCAAGTTCGGCTCCGGGATAAAGGGTTGAATGAGCAGTTCTTC.